This T cell receptor (beta chain) appears in the sequencing data of a study of blood T cell repertoires in COVID-19. Study summary: Sample material is recorded as cDNA or gDNA derived from T cells, B-cell-depleted T cells, or PBMCs.

This clone was counted between two and nine times. The CDR3 contains 14 residues. Per germline, CDR1 SNHLY and CDR2 FYNNEI. V lost 3 bases and J lost 6, with 12 bases in between. Clones were sequenced by immunoSEQ multiplex PCR, and TCRdb holds only the in-frame ones, with some missing. The data contain 30,000 to 35,000 clones, around 86% of them singletons. The sample was peripheral blood. This receptor was obtained from a man in his sixties with active COVID-19. V usage is TRBV2 and J usage is TRBJ1-5; D remains ambiguous. The CDR3 coding sequence is TGTGCCAGCAGTGACTCGGAGGGTGGTCAGCCCCAGCATTTT. Residues: CASSDSEGGQPQHF.